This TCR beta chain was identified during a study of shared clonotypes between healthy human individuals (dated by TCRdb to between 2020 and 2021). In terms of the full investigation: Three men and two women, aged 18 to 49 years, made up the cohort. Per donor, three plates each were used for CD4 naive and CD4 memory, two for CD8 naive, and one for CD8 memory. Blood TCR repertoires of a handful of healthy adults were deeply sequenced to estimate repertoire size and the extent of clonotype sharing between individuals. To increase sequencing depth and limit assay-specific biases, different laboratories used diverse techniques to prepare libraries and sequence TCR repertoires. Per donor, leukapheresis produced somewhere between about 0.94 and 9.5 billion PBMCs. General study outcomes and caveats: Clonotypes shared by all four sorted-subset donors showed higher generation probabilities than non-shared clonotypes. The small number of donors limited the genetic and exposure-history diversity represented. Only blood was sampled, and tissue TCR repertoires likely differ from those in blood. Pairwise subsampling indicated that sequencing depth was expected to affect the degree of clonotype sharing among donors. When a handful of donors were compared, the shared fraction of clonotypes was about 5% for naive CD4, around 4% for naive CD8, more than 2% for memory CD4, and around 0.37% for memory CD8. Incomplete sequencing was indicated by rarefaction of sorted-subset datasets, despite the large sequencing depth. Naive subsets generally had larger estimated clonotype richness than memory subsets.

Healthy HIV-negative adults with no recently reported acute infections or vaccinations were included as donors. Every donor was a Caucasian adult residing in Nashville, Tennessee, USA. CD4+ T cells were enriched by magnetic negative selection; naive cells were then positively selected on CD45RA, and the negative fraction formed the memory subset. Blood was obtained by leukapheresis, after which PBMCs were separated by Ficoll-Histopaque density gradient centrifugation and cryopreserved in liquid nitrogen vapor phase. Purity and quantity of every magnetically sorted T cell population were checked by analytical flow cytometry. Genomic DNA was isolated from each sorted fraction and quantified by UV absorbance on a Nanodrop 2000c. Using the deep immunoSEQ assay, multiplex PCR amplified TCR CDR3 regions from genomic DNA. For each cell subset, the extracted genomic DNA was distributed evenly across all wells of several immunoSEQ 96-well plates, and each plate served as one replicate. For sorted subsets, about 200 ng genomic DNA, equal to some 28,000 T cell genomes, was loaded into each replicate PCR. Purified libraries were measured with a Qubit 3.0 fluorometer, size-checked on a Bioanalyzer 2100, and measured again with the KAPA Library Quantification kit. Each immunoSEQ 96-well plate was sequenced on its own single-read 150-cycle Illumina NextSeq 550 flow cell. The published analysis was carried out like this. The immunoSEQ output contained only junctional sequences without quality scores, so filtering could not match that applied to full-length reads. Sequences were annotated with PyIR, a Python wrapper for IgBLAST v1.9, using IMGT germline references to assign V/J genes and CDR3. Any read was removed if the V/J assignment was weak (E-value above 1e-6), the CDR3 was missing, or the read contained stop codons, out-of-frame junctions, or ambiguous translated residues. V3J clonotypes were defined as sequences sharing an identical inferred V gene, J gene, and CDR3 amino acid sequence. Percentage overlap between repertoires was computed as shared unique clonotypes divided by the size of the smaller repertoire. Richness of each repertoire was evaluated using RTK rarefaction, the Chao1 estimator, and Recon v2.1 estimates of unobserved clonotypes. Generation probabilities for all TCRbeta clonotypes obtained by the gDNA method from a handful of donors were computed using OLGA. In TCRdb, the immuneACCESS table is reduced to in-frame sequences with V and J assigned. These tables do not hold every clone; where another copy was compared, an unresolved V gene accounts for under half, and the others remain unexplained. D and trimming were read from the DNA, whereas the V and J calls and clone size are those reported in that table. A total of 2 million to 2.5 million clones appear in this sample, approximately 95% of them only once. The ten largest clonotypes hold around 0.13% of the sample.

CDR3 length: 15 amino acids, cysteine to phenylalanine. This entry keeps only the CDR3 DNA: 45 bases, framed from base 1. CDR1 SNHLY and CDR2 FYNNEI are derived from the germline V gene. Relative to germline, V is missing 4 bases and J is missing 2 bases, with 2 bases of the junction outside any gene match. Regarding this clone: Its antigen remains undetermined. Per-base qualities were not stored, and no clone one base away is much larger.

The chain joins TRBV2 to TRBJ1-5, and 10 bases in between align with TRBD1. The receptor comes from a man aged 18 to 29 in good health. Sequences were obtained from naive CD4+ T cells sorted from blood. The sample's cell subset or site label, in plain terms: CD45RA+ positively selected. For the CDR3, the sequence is CASSGQGAGNQPQHF. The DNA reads TGTGCCAGCAGTGGACAGGGGGCCGGCAATCAGCCCCAGCATTTT. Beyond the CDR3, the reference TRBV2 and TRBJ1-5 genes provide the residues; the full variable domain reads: EPEVTQTPSHQVTQMGQEVILRCVPISNHLYFYWYRQILGQKVEFLVSFYNNEISEKSEIFDDQFSVERPDGSNFTLKIRSTKLEDSAMYFCASSGQGAGNQPQHFGDGTRLSIL.